What follows describes a single T cell receptor beta chain. Its antigen is unidentified. Specified time point: peripheral blood 6 weeks after treatment start. The number of samples from each patient was between 1 and 8, taken pretreatment and on-treatment. This sample is part of a study of PD-L1 blockade in urothelial cancer. At the level of the study: It was at 3 weeks (second dose) and 6 weeks after treatment start that blood was analyzed. Whole-study results and caveats: Sub-median blood TCR clonality before treatment predicted longer survival.

TCRdb's copy holds only in-frame clones and misses some; the assay was immunoSEQ multiplex PCR. Of around 48,000 clones listed, approximately 86% are singletons. In germline, CDR1 is SGHNT, CDR2 YYREEE (reference sequence). Trimming cost V 3 bases and J 5 bases, with 15 bases left between them. This CDR3 contains 15 residues. V usage is TRBV5-4 and J usage is TRBJ2-1; D is ambiguous. Specimen: PBMCs, collected around atezolizumab (anti-PD-L1) treatment. The origin of this receptor is a man aged 60 to 75 with urothelial cancer. The CDR3 spells CASSSFRDNNNEQFF. DNA of the CDR3: TGTGCCAGCAGCTCCTTTCGAGACAACAACAATGAGCAGTTCTTC.